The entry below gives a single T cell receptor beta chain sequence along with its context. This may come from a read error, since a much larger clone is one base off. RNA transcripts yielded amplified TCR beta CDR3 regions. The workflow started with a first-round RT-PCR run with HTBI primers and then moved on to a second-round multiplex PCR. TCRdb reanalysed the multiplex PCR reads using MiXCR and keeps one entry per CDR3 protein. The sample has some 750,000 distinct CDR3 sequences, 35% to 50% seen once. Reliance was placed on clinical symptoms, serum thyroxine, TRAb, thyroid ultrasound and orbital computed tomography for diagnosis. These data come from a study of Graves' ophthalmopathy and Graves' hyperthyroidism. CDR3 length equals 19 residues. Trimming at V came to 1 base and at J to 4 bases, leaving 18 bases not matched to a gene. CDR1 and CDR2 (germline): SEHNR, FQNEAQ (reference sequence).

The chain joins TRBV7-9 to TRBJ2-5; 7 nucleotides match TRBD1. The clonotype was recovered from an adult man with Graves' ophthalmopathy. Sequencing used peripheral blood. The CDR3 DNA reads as TGTGCCAGCAGCTTAGATCGGGGAAGACAGGGAAAGTACCGAGAGACCCAGTACTTC. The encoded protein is CASSLDRGRQGKYRETQYF.